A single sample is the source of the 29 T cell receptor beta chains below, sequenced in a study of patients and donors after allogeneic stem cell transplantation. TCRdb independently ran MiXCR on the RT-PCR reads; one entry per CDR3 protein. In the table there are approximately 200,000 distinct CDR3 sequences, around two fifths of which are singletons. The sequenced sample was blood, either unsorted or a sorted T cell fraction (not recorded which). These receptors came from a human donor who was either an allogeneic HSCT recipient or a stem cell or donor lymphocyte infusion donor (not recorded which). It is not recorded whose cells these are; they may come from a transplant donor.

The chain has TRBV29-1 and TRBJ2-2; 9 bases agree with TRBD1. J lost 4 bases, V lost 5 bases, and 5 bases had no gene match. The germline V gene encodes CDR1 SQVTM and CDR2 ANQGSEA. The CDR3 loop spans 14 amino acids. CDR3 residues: CSVSGTGFTGELFF. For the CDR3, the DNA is TGCAGCGTTTCCGGGACAGGGTTCACCGGGGAGCTGTTTTTT.

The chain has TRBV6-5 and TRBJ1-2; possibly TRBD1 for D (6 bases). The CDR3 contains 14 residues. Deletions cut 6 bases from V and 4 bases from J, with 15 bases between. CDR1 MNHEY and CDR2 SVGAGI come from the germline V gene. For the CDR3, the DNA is TGTGCCAGCAGACTCCAGGGGCTATCCTATGGCTACACCTTC. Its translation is CASRLQGLSYGYTF.

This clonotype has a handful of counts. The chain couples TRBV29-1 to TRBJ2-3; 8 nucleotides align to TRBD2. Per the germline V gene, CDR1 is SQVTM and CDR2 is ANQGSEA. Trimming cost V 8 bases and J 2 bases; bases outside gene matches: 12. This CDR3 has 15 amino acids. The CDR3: CSILGAGGHTDTQYF. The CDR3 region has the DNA TGCAGCATCCTAGGGGCGGGAGGCCACACAGATACGCAGTATTTT.

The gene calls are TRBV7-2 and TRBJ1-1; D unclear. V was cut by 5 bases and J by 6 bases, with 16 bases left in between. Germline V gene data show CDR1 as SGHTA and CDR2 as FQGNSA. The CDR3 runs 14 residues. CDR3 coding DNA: TGTGCCAGCAGCCACGCGCCAGTAACCTCTGAAGCTTTCTTT. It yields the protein CASSHAPVTSEAFF.

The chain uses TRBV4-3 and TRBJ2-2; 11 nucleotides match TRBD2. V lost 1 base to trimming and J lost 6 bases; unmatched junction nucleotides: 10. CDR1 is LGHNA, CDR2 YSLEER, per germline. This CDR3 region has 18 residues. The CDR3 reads CASSQALSGRASAGELFF. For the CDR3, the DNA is TGCGCCAGCAGCCAAGCACTTAGCGGGAGGGCCTCGGCCGGGGAGCTGTTTTTT.

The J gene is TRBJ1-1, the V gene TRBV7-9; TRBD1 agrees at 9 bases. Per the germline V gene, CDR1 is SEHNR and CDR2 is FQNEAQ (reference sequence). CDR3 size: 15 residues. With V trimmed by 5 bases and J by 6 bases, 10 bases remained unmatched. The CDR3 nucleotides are TGTGCCAGCAGCCAGCTGACAGGGGGAAGGTCTGAAGCTTTCTTT. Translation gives CASSQLTGGRSEAFF.

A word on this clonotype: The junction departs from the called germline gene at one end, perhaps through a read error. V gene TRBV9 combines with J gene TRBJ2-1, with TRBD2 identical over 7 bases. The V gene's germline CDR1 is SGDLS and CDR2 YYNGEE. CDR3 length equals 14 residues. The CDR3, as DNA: TGTGCCAGCAGCCCCGCCGGGGACTACTATGAGCAGTTCTTC. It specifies CASSPAGDYYEQFF.

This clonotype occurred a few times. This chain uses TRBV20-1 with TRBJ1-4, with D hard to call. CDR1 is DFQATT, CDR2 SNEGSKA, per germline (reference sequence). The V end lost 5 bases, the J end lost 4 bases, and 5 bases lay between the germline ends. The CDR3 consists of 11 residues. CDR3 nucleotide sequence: TGCAGTGCTTCGGGTAATGAAAAACTGTTTTTT. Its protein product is CSASGNEKLFF.

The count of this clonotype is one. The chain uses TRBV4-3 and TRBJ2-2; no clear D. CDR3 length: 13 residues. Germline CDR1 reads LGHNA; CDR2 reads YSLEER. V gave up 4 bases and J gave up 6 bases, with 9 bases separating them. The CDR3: CASSRESAGELFF. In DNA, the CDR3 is TGCGCCAGCAGCCGAGAGTCGGCCGGGGAGCTGTTTTTT.

This CDR3 is CASSFPLRTGGNQPQHF. The CDR3 coding sequence is TGTGCCAGCAGTTTTCCCCTCCGGACAGGAGGCAATCAGCCCCAGCATTTT. This chain links TRBV6-6 with TRBJ1-5, with TRBD1 matching over 7 bases. Germline V gene sequence: CDR1 MNHNY, CDR2 SVGAGI (reference sequence). The CDR3 totals 17 residues. V lost 4 bases, J lost 2 bases, and 11 bases stayed unmatched.

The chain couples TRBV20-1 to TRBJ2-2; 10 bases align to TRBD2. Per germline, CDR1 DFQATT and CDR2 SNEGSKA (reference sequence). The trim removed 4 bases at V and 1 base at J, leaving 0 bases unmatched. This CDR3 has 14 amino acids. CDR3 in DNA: TGCAGTGCTATAGCGGGAGGGAACACCGGGGAGCTGTTTTTT. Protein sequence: CSAIAGGNTGELFF.

The CDR3 DNA reads as TGTGCCAGCAGCTTAGGGCCTGGGGGCGGGGGGTACCAAGAGACCCAGTACTTC. As protein: CASSLGPGGGGYQETQYF. The chain has TRBV7-8 and TRBJ2-5; TRBD2 matches 8 bases. The CDR3 totals 18 residues. Germline V gene data show CDR1 as SGHVS and CDR2 as FQNEAQ. V shed 1 base and J 0 bases; nucleotides not matched to a gene: 10.

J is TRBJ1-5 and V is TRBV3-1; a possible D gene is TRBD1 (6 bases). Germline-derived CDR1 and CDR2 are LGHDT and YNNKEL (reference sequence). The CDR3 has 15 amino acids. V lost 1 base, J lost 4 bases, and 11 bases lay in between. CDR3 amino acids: CASSQGPGVNQPQHF. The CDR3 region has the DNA TGTGCCAGCAGCCAAGGGCCAGGGGTTAATCAGCCCCAGCATTTT.

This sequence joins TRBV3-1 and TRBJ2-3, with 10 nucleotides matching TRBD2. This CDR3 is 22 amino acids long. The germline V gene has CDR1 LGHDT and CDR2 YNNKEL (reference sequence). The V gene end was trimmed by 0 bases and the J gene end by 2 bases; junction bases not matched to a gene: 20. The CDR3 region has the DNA TGTGCCAGCAGCCAAGATCTCGAGCTAGCGGGGGACGCAGACCTTCTCACAGATACGCAGTATTTT. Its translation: CASSQDLELAGDADLLTDTQYF.

CDR3 loop: CASSVAQGINEKLFF. CDR3 in DNA: TGTGCCAGCAGCGTAGCTCAAGGGATTAATGAAAAACTGTTTTTT. J is TRBJ1-4 and V is TRBV9; no definite D call. V lost 0 bases and J lost 4, with 10 bases in between. Germline CDR1 SGDLS, CDR2 YYNGEE. This CDR3 region has 15 residues.

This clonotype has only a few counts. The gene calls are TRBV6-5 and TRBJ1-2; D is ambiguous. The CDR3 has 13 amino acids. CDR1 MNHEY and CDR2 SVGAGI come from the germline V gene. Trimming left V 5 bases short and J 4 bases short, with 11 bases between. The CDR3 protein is CASSPAGPYGYTF. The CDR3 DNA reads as TGTGCCAGCAGTCCCGCCGGGCCCTATGGCTACACCTTC.

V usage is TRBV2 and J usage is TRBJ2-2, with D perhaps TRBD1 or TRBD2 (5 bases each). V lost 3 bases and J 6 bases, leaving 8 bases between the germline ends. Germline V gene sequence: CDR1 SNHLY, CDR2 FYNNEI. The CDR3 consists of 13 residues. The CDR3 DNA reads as TGTGCCAGCAGTGAGAGGGGCGCCGGGGAGCTGTTTTTT. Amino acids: CASSERGAGELFF.

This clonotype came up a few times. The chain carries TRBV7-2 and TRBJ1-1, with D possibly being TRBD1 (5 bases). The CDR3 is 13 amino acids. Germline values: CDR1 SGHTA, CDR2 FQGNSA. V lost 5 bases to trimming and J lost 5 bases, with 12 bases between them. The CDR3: CASSNGGRTEAFF. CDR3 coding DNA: TGTGCCAGCAGCAATGGGGGGAGAACTGAAGCTTTCTTT.

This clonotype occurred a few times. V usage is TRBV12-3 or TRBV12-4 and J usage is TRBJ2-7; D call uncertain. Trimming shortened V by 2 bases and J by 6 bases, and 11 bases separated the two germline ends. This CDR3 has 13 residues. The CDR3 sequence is CASSLLGQVEQYF. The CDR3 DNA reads TGTGCCAGCAGTTTACTCGGGCAGGTCGAGCAGTACTTC.

CDR3 residues: CASSVDRGPGDEQFF. Written as DNA, the CDR3 is TGTGCCAGCAGCGTAGACAGGGGCCCCGGCGATGAGCAGTTCTTC. The V call is TRBV9, the J call TRBJ2-1; TRBD1 matches 7 bases. Unmatched junction bases numbered 8, after V lost 0 bases and J lost 8 bases. From germline, CDR1 is SGDLS and CDR2 YYNGEE. CDR3 length: 15 residues.

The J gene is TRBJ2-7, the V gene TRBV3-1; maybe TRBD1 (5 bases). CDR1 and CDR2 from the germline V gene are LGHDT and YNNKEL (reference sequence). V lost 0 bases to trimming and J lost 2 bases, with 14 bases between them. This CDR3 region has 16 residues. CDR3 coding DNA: TGTGCCAGCAGCCAAGATATAGGGGTCTTGACCTACGAGCAGTACTTC. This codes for CASSQDIGVLTYEQYF.

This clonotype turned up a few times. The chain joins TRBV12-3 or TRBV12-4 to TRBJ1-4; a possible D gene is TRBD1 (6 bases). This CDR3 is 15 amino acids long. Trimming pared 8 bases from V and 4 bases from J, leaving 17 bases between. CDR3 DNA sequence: TGTGCCAGCCGACCGGGGGGGCGGAGTAATGAAAAACTGTTTTTT. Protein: CASRPGGRSNEKLFF.

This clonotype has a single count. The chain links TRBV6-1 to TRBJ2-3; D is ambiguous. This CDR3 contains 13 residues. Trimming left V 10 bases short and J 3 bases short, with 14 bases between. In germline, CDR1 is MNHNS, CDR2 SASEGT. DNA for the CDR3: TGTGCCATCGGGCCCCCCTCGACAGATACGCAGTATTTT. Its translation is CAIGPPSTDTQYF.

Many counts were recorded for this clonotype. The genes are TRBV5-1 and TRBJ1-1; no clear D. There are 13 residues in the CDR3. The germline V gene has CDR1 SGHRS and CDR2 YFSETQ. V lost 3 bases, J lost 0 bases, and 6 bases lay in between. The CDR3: CASSSQLNTEAFF. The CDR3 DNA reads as TGCGCCAGCAGCTCCCAGCTGAACACTGAAGCTTTCTTT.

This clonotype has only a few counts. This CDR3 reads CASSQGGRANQPQHF. As DNA, the CDR3 is TGTGCCAGCAGCCAAGGGGGGAGAGCCAATCAGCCCCAGCATTTT. V and J are TRBV3-1 and TRBJ1-5; perhaps TRBD1 as D (5 bases). The germline V gene encodes CDR1 LGHDT and CDR2 YNNKEL (reference sequence). Trimming left V 1 base short and J 3 bases short, with 10 bases between. CDR3 length equals 15 residues.

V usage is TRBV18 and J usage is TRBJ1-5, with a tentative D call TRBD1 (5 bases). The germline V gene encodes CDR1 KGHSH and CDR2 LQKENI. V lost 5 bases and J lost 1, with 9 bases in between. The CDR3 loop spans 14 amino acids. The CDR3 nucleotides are TGTGCCAGCTCATCACGGGGGAGCAATCAGCCCCAGCATTTT. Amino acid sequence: CASSSRGSNQPQHF.

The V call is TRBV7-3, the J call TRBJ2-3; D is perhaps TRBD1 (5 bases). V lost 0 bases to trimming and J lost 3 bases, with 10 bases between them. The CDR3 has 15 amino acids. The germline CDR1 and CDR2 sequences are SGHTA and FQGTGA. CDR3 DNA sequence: TGTGCCAGCAGCTTAACTTGGGGCCGAACAGATACGCAGTATTTT. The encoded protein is CASSLTWGRTDTQYF.

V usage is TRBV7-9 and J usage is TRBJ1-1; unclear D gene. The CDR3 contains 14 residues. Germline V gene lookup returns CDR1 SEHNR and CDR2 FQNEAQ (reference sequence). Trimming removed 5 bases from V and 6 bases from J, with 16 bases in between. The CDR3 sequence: CASSSTGDGAEAFF. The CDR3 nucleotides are TGTGCCAGCAGCAGCACGGGTGATGGGGCTGAAGCTTTCTTT.

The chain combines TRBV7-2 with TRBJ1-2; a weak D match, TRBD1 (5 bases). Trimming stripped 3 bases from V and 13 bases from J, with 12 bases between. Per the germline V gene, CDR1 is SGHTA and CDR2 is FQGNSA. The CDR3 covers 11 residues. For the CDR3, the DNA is TGTGCCAGCAGCTTCGGTGGGGCTCCCACCTTC. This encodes CASSFGGAPTF. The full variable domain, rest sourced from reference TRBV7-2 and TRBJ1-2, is GAGVSQSPSNKVTEKGKDVELRCDPISGHTALYWYRQSLGQGLEFLIYFQGNSAPDKSGLPSDRFSAERTGGSVSTLTIQRTQQEDSAVYLCASSFGGAPTFGSGTRLTVV.